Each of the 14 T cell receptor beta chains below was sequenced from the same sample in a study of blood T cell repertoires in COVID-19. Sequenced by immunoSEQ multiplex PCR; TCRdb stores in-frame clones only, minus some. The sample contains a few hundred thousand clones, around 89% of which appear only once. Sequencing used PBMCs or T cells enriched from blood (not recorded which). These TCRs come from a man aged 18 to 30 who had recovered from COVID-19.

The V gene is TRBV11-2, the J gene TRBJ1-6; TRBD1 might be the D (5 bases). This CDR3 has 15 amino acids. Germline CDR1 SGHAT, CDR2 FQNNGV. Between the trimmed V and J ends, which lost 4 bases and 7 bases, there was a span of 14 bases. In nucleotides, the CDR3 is TGTGCCAGCAGCTCAGGGCAGGTTCTAAATTCACCCCTCCACTTT. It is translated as CASSSGQVLNSPLHF.

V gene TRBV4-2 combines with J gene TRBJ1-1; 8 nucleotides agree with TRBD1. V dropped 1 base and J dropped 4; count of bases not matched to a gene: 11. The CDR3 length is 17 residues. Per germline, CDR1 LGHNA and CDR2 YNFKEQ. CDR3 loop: CASSQVLPGGLLTEAFF. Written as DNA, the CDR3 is TGTGCCAGCAGCCAAGTGTTACCAGGGGGCTTGCTCACTGAAGCTTTCTTT.

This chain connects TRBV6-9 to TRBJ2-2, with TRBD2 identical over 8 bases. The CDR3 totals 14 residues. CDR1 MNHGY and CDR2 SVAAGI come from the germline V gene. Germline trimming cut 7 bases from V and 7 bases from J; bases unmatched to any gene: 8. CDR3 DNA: TGTGCCAGCACTGGGCGGGAGGTTCTCGGGGAGCTGTTTTTT. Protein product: CASTGREVLGELFF.

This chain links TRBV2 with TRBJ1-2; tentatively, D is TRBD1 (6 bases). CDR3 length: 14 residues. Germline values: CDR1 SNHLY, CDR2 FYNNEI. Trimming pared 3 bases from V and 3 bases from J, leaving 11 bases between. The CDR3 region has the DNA TGTGCCAGCAGTGAGGTACAGGGAGACTATGGCTACACCTTC. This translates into CASSEVQGDYGYTF. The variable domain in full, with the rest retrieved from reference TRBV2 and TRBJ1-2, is EPEVTQTPSHQVTQMGQEVILRCVPISNHLYFYWYRQILGQKVEFLVSFYNNEISEKSEIFDDQFSVERPDGSNFTLKIRSTKLEDSAMYFCASSEVQGDYGYTFGSGTRLTVV.

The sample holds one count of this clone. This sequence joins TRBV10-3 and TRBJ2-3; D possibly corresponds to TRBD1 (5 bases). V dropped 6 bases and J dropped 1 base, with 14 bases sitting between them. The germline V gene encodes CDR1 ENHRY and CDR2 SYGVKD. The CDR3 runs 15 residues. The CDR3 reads CAIRFDSVGTDTQYF. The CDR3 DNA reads TGTGCCATCAGATTCGACAGTGTGGGCACAGATACGCAGTATTTT.

As DNA, the CDR3 is TGTGCCAGCAGCCCCATTGGCAGGGACAATCAGCCCCAGCATTTT. Encoded protein: CASSPIGRDNQPQHF. The rearrangement uses TRBV5-5 and TRBJ1-5, with D possibly TRBD1 on 5 matching bases. The CDR3 loop spans 15 amino acids. Between the trimmed V and J ends, which lost 4 bases and 3 bases, there was a span of 14 bases. CDR1 and CDR2 (germline): SGHKS, YYEKEE (reference sequence). The variable domain in full, with the rest retrieved from reference TRBV5-5 and TRBJ1-5, is DAGVTQSPTHLIKTRGQQVTLRCSPISGHKSVSWYQQVLGQGPQFIFQYYEKEERGRGNFPDRFSARQFPNYSSELNVNALLLGDSALYLCASSPIGRDNQPQHFGDGTRLSIL.

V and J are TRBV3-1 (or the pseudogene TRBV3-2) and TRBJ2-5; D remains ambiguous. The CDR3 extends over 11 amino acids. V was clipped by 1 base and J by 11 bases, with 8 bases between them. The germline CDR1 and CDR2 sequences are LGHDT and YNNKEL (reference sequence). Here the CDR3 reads CASSQVQNQYF. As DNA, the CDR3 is TGTGCCAGCAGCCAAGTACAAAATCAGTACTTC.

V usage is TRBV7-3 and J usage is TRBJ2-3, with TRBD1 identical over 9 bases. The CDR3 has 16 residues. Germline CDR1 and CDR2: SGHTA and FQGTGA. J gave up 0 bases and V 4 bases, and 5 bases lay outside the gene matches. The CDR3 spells CASSSGQGYSTDTQYF. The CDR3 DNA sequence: TGTGCCAGCAGCTCGGGACAGGGATATAGCACAGATACGCAGTATTTT.

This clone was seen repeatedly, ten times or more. CDR3 DNA: TGTGCCAGCAGATTGAGGACAGGGGGAGGGATTCAGCCCCAGCATTTT. Translating it yields CASRLRTGGGIQPQHF. The chain links TRBV28 to TRBJ1-5; 10 bases line up with TRBD1. This CDR3 is built from 16 residues. With 6 bases clipped from V and 6 bases from J, the junction kept 11 bases outside the gene matches. The germline CDR1 and CDR2 sequences are MDHEN and SYDVKM.

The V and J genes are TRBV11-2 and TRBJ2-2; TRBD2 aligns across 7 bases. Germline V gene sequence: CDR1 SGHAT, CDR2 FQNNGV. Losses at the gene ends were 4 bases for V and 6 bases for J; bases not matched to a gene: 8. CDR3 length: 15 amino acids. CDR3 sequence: CASSSRTSRSGELFF. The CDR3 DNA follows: TGTGCCAGCAGCTCCCGGACTAGTAGGTCCGGGGAGCTGTTTTTT.

CDR3 sequence: CASARAGGTIETQYF. The CDR3 coding sequence is TGTGCCAGCGCCCGGGCGGGGGGCACAATAGAGACCCAGTACTTC. The gene calls are TRBV4-2 and TRBJ2-5; 8 bases align to TRBD2. J gave up 4 bases and V 8 bases, and 12 bases lay outside the gene matches. This CDR3 comprises 15 residues. The V gene's germline CDR1 is LGHNA and CDR2 YNFKEQ.

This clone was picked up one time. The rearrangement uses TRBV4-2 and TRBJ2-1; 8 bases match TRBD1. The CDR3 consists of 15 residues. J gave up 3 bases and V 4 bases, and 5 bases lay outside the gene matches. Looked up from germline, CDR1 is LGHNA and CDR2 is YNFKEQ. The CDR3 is CASSLGQGGYNEQFF. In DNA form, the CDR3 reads TGTGCCAGCAGCCTCGGACAGGGAGGCTACAATGAGCAGTTCTTC.

As DNA, the CDR3 is TGTGCCAGCAGCTTGGAAGGGGTCCCGAGTAACTATGGCTACACCTTC. Translated, it gives CASSLEGVPSNYGYTF. The V call is TRBV5-6, the J call TRBJ1-2; a possible D gene is TRBD1 (5 bases). The length of the CDR3 is 16 residues. Per germline, CDR1 SGHDT and CDR2 YYEEEE. Trimming shortened V by 0 bases and J by 1 base, and 13 bases separated the two germline ends.

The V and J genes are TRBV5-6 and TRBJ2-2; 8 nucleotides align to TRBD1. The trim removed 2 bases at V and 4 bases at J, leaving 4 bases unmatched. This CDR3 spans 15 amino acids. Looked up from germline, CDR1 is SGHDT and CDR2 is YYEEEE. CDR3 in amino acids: CASSLAGGSTGELFF. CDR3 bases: TGTGCCAGCAGCTTAGCAGGGGGCAGCACCGGGGAGCTGTTTTTT.